These T cell receptor beta chains were read from a single sample in a study of blood T cell repertoires in COVID-19. The assay was immunoSEQ multiplex PCR, and TCRdb's table has in-frame clones only and misses some. The repertoire holds just under 150,000 clones, with around 83% as singletons. What was sequenced was peripheral blood. These receptors originate from a human donor with acute or convalescent COVID-19. The donor label of this sample is uncertain. The CDR3 runs from the conserved cysteine through the conserved F or W. Fields, in order: J gene, V gene, CDR3 length, CDR3 protein.

J: TRBJ1-1
V: TRBV18
length: 17
CDR3: CASSPLAWQGAATEAFF

J: TRBJ2-1
V: TRBV5-4
length: 12
CDR3: CASSRPGNEQFF

J: TRBJ1-1
V: TRBV18
length: 14
CDR3: CASSSTPTDTEAFF

J: TRBJ1-1
V: TRBV6-5
length: 14
CDR3: CASRQDRDYTEAFF

J: TRBJ2-1
V: TRBV10-3
length: 14
CDR3: CAIRGQGGYNEQFF

J: TRBJ2-2
V: TRBV28
length: 15
CDR3: CASSFWGRYAGELFF

J: TRBJ2-5
V: TRBV4-2
length: 16
CDR3: CASSQEGGRSRETQYF

J: TRBJ1-6
V: TRBV25-1
length: 15
CDR3: CASSADITYNSPLHF

J: TRBJ2-1
V: TRBV2
length: 12
CDR3: CASSGTSDEQFF

J: TRBJ1-2
V: TRBV10-3
length: 14
CDR3: CAITVGGYDYGYTF

J: TRBJ1-5
V: TRBV19
length: 13
CDR3: CASTNGGNQPQHF

J: TRBJ1-1
V: TRBV4-2
length: 14
CDR3: CASSPSDRNTEAFF

J: TRBJ2-2
V: TRBV30
length: 14
CDR3: CAWSPGGASGELFF

J: TRBJ2-7
V: TRBV3-1/TRBV3-2
length: 15
CDR3: CASSQDRGGGYEQYF

J: TRBJ2-1
V: TRBV4-3
length: 16
CDR3: CASSQAGGRAYNEQFF

J: TRBJ1-3
V: TRBV7-9
length: 16
CDR3: CASSDTDRGRGNTIYF

J: TRBJ1-5
V: TRBV3-1/TRBV3-2
length: 14
CDR3: CASSQETDNQPQHF

J: TRBJ1-1
V: TRBV6-5
length: 11
CDR3: CASSRATEAFF

J: TRBJ2-4
V: TRBV6-1
length: 16
CDR3: CASSEVNPPREDIQYF

J: TRBJ1-4
V: TRBV7-6
length: 16
CDR3: CASSLAGGFANEKLFF

J: TRBJ1-3
V: TRBV7-6
length: 16
CDR3: CASSWGTGHSGNTIYF

J: TRBJ2-7
V: TRBV6-1
length: 17
CDR3: CASSELWDRGLSYEQYF

J: TRBJ1-3
V: TRBV5-4
length: 16
CDR3: CASSPGKGASGNTIYF

J: TRBJ2-1
V: TRBV10-3
length: 15
CDR3: CAISEASGAYNEQFF

J: TRBJ1-3
V: TRBV7-2
length: 14
CDR3: CASSLGTPGNTIYF

J: TRBJ2-3
V: TRBV9
length: 13
CDR3: CASGPASTDTQYF

J: TRBJ1-1
V: TRBV18
length: 12
CDR3: CASSPRDAEAFF

J: TRBJ1-1
V: TRBV9
length: 14
CDR3: CASSPSQVFTEAFF

J: TRBJ2-3
V: TRBV3-1/TRBV3-2
length: 13
CDR3: CASSQSFTDTQYF

J: TRBJ1-5
V: TRBV19
length: 20
CDR3: CASRIGASQTGGLGNQPQHF

J: TRBJ1-1
V: TRBV19
length: 14
CDR3: CASSARQGNTEAFF

J: TRBJ2-3
V: TRBV2
length: 15
CDR3: CASSDGGKGADTQYF

J: TRBJ2-3
V: TRBV29-1
length: 15
CDR3: CSVVGGGLPGDTQYF

J: TRBJ2-1
V: TRBV7-9
length: 14
CDR3: CASSLGGLGLEQFF

J: TRBJ2-4
V: TRBV6-2/TRBV6-3
length: 18
CDR3: CASSSWPSGRAAKNIQYF

J: TRBJ2-3
V: TRBV11-2
length: 12
CDR3: CASSKGRDTQYF

J: TRBJ1-3
V: TRBV9
length: 14
CDR3: CASSVRGSGNTIYF

J: TRBJ1-4
V: TRBV6-5
length: 14
CDR3: CASSLDRLYEKLFF

J: TRBJ1-1
V: TRBV5-1
length: 14
CDR3: CASSREGVSAEAFF

J: TRBJ1-2
V: TRBV18
length: 14
CDR3: CASSPNREYDGYTF

J: TRBJ1-4
V: TRBV5-4
length: 15
CDR3: CASSSTRDSNEKLFF

J: TRBJ1-2
V: TRBV5-8
length: 15
CDR3: CASSLQGWANYGYTF

J: TRBJ1-1
V: TRBV2
length: 15
CDR3: CASSELGQGATEAFF

J: TRBJ1-2
V: TRBV27
length: 17
CDR3: CASSPGQGAVPGYGYTF

J: TRBJ2-1
V: TRBV2
length: 15
CDR3: CASSELAGVANEQFF